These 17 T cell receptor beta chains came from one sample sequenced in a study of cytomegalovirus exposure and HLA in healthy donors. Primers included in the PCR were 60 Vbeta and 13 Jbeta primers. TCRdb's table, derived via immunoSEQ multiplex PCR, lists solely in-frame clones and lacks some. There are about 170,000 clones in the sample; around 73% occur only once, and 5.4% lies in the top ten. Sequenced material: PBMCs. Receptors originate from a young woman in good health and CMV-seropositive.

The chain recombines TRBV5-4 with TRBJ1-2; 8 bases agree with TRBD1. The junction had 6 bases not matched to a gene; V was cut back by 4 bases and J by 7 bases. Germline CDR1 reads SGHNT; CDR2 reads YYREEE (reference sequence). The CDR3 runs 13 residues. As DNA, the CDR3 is TGTGCCAGCAGCCTAGGGACAGGTAGTGGCTACACCTTC. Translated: CASSLGTGSGYTF.

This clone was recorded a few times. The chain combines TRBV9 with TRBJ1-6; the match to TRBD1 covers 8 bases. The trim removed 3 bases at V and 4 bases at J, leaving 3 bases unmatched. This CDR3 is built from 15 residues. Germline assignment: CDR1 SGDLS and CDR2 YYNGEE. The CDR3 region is CASSGGTGYNSPLHF. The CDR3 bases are TGTGCCAGCAGCGGGGGGACAGGATATAATTCACCCCTCCACTTT.

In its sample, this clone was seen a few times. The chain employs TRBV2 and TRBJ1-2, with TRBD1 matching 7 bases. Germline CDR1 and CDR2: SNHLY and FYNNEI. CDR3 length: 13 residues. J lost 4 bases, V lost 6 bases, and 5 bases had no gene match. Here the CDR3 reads CASSWDSVYGYTF. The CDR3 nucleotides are TGTGCCAGCAGCTGGGACAGCGTCTATGGCTACACCTTC.

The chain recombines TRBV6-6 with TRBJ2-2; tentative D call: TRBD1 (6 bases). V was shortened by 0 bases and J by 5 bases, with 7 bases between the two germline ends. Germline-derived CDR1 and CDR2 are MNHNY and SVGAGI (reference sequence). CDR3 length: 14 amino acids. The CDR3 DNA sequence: TGTGCCAGCAGTTACTCAACAGGGACCGGGGAGCTGTTTTTT. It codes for CASSYSTGTGELFF.

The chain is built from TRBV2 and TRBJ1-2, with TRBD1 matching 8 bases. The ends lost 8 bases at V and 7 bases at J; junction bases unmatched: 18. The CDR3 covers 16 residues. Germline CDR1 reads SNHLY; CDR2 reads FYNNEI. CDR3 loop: CASEDRVFGGAGGYTF. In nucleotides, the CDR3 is TGTGCCAGCGAGGACAGGGTGTTCGGTGGGGCGGGTGGCTACACCTTC.

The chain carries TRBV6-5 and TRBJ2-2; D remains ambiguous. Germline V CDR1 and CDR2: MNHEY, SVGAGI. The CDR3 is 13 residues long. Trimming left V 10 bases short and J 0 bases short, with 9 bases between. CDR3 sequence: CATTTANTGELFF. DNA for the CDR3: TGTGCCACCACAACAGCGAACACCGGGGAGCTGTTTTTT.

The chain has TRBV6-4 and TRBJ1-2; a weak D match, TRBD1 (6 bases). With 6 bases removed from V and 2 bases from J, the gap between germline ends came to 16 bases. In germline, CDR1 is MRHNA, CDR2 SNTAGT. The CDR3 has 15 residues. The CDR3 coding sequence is TGTGCCAGCAGGACCCCGGGACAAGCAAACTATGGCTACACCTTC. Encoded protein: CASRTPGQANYGYTF.

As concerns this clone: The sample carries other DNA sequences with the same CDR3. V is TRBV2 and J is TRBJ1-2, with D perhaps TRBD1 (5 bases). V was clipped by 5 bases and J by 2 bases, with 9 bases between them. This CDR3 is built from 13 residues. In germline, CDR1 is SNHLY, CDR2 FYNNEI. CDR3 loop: CASSRRGNYGYTF. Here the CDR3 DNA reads TGTGCCAGCAGTAGAAGGGGAAACTATGGCTACACCTTC.

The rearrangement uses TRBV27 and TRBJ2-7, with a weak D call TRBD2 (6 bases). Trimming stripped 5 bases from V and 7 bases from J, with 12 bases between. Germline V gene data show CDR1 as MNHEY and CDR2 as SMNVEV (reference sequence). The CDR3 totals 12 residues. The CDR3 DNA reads TGTGCCAGCAGTCTTTGGGGGAGGGAGCAGTACTTC. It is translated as CASSLWGREQYF.

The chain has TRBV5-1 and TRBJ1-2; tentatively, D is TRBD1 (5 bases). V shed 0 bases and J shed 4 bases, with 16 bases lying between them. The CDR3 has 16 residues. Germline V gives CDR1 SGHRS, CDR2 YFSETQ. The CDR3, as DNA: TGCGCCAGCAGCTTGGAGCCCGGGGGGACGAGCTATGGCTACACCTTC. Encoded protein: CASSLEPGGTSYGYTF.

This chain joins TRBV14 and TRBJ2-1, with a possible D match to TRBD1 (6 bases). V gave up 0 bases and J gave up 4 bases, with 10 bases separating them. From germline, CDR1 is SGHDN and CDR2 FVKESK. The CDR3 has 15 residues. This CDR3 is CASSQDWGPYNEQFF. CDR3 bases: TGTGCCAGCAGCCAAGATTGGGGGCCATACAATGAGCAGTTCTTC.

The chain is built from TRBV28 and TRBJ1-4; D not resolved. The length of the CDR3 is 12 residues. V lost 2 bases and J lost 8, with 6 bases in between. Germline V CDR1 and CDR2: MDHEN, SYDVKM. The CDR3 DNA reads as TGTGCCAGCAGTTTACGTTCGGAAAAACTGTTTTTT. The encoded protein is CASSLRSEKLFF.

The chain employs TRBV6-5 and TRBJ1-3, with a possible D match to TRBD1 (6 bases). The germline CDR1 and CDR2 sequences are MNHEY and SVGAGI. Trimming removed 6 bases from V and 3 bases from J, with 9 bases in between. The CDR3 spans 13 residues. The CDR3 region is CASSRGFGNTIYF. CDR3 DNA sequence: TGTGCCAGCAGCAGGGGTTTTGGAAACACCATATATTTT.

The CDR3 spells CASSLNRDNEQFF. CDR3 nucleotide sequence: TGTGCCAGCAGTTTAAACAGGGACAATGAGCAGTTCTTC. The chain is built from TRBV27 and TRBJ2-1; a weak D match, TRBD1 (6 bases). V was trimmed by 2 bases and J by 5 bases, leaving 7 bases between them. The CDR3 length is 13 residues. Germline loops: CDR1 MNHEY, CDR2 SMNVEV (reference sequence).

CDR3 nucleotide sequence: TGCGCCAGCAGCCCCAGGAAGGGGTACGGTGACACTGAAGCTTTCTTT. Translation gives CASSPRKGYGDTEAFF. This chain joins TRBV5-1 and TRBJ1-1; perhaps TRBD1 as D (5 bases). This CDR3 spans 16 amino acids. V was trimmed by 4 bases and J by 3 bases, leaving 19 bases between them. Germline V lookup: CDR1 SGHRS, CDR2 YFSETQ.

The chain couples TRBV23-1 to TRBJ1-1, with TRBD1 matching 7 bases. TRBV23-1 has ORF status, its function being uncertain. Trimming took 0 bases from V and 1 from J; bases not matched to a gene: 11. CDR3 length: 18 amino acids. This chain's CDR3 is CASSQSRLRRGRNTEAFF. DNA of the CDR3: TGCGCCAGCAGTCAATCCAGGCTACGGAGGGGGCGGAACACTGAAGCTTTCTTT.

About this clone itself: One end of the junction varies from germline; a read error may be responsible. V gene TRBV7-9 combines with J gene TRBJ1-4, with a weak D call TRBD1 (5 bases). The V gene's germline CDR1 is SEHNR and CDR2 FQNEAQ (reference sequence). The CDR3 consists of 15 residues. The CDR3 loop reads CSSSLIQAANEKLFF. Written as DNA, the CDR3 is TGTTCCAGCAGCCTGATACAGGCAGCTAATGAAAAACTGTTTTTT.